The rows below give T cell receptor beta chains drawn from one sample of a study of chemoradiotherapy in HPV16-positive cancers. The assay was immunoSEQ multiplex PCR, and TCRdb's table has in-frame clones only and misses some. The sample lists several hundred clones; around 84% were seen once. The sample here was tumor tissue, taken from a patient who underwent chemoradiotherapy. Source of these receptors: a human donor with HPV-associated anogenital cancer. The CDR3 runs from the conserved cysteine through the conserved F or W. A D gene is named only where the DNA matches it firmly. Rows may omit the clone size; those that give it use once, few, many or a size class.

-	TRBV5-1	TRBJ2-1	-	TGCGCCAGCAGCTCGGCTGTCAATGAGCAGTTCTTC	CASSSAVNEQFF
-	TRBV28	TRBJ1-6	TRBD1	TGTGCCAGCAACAGGGGGATCTATAATTCACCCCTCCACTTT	CASNRGIYNSPLHF
few	TRBV4-2	TRBJ2-2	-	TGTGCCAGCAGCCACCGACCGGTTGGGGGGTCGACCACCGGGGAGCTGTTTTTT	CASSHRPVGGSTTGELFF
-	TRBV5-1	TRBJ1-3	-	TGCGCCAGCAGCTACGGCTCCTCTGGAAACACCATATATTTT	CASSYGSSGNTIYF
-	TRBV5-1	TRBJ1-1	-	TGCGCCAGCAGCTTGGGCGACGAAGCTTTCTTT	CASSLGDEAFF
-	TRBV5-4	TRBJ1-2	-	TGTGCCAGCAGCTTGGCGGTAGGTGGGGCGTATGGCTACACCTTC	CASSLAVGGAYGYTF
-	TRBV6-6	TRBJ2-1	TRBD2	TGTGCCAGCAGTTACTCAAGCGGGGTCGATGAGCAGTTCTTC	CASSYSSGVDEQFF
-	TRBV6-5	TRBJ2-7	-	TGTGCCAGCAGTTACTCACGGGGGATGGGCTACGAGCAGTACTTC	CASSYSRGMGYEQYF
-	TRBV5-4	TRBJ1-6	-	TGTGCCAGCAGCCGGGGAGGGGGGAGCGGCGATTCACCCCTCCACTTT	CASSRGGGSGDSPLHF
-	TRBV30	TRBJ2-3	-	TGTGCCTGGGACAGATCCCGGACAGCGAATTCCCTCACAGATACGCAGTATTTT	CAWDRSRTANSLTDTQYF
-	TRBV5-1	TRBJ2-7	-	TGCGCCAGCAGCTTGACCTCCAGCTCCTACGAGCAGTACTTC	CASSLTSSSYEQYF
few	TRBV28	TRBJ2-1	-	TGTGCCAGCAGTTCGCAGACTACGACCTACAATGAGCAGTTCTTC	CASSSQTTTYNEQFF
-	TRBV6-1	TRBJ1-2	-	TGTGCCAGCAGTGAACGTCTGCGCTATGGCTACACCTTC	CASSERLRYGYTF
-	TRBV5-1	TRBJ2-1	-	TGCGCCAGCAGCCCGGACGCTTCAGGGGTTCAGCAGTTCTTC	CASSPDASGVQQFF
-	TRBV18	TRBJ2-1	TRBD1	TGTGCCAGCTCACGTACCGACAGGGGCCTAGGGGGTGAGCAGTTCTTC	CASSRTDRGLGGEQFF
-	TRBV7-9	TRBJ2-2	TRBD1	TGTGCCAGCAGCTCGCCGGGACAGGGGGCCTATGGGGAGCTGTTTTTT	CASSSPGQGAYGELFF
-	TRBV19	TRBJ2-4	TRBD1	TGTGCCAGTAGTGTAGAACAGGGGTCTGTCTCTGCGTCCAAAAACATTCAGTACTTC	CASSVEQGSVSASKNIQYF